This entry lists 7 T cell receptor beta chains sequenced from one sample in a study of shared clonotypes between healthy human individuals. Generated by immunoSEQ multiplex PCR, the TCRdb table keeps only in-frame clones and is missing some. The sample records about 2.4 million clones, 90% to 95% being singletons. The material sequenced was naive CD4+ T cells from PBMCs. Described subset: CD45RA+ positively selected. The origin of the receptors is a young man in good health. Some clones in this sample may be carry-over from other donors' samples.

The V gene is TRBV7-2, the J gene TRBJ2-6, with no clear D. The germline V gene encodes CDR1 SGHTA and CDR2 FQGNSA. The V and J ends lost 3 bases and 2 bases respectively, with 11 bases between them. CDR3 length: 16 residues. DNA for the CDR3: TGTGCCAGCAGCTTCTCGGCGACCCCTGGGGCCAACGTCCTGACTTTC. Its protein product is CASSFSATPGANVLTF.

The chain links TRBV7-2 to TRBJ1-1; 7 bases fit TRBD1. V dropped 5 bases and J dropped 3; count of bases not matched to a gene: 6. This CDR3 region has 14 residues. The germline V gene encodes CDR1 SGHTA and CDR2 FQGNSA. The CDR3 loop is CASSLMQGDTEAFF. CDR3 DNA sequence: TGTGCCAGCAGCCTAATGCAGGGGGACACTGAAGCTTTCTTT. The complete variable domain, with remaining parts taken from reference TRBV7-2 and TRBJ1-1, reads GAGVSQSPSNKVTEKGKDVELRCDPISGHTALYWYRQSLGQGLEFLIYFQGNSAPDKSGLPSDRFSAERTGGSVSTLTIQRTQQEDSAVYLCASSLMQGDTEAFFGQGTRLTVV.

This sequence joins TRBV5-1 and TRBJ2-1, with TRBD2 as a possible D gene (5 bases). Trimming left V 4 bases short and J 4 bases short, with 15 bases between. Germline assignment: CDR1 SGHRS and CDR2 YFSETQ. The CDR3 covers 15 residues. The CDR3 region is CASSADIGEYNEQFF. CDR3 DNA sequence: TGCGCCAGCAGCGCGGATATCGGGGAATACAATGAGCAGTTCTTC.

The chain is built from TRBV7-9 and TRBJ1-3, with D unresolved. V was clipped by 5 bases and J by 4 bases, with 18 bases between them. The CDR3 length is 16 residues. Germline V gives CDR1 SEHNR, CDR2 FQNEAQ (reference sequence). CDR3 sequence (DNA): TGTGCCAGCAGCCGCGGACCGACCGGGTTAGGAAACACCATATATTTT. It translates to CASSRGPTGLGNTIYF.

The rearrangement links TRBV30 to TRBJ2-5; D ambiguous. The CDR3 covers 13 residues. V was shortened by 0 bases and J by 14 bases, with 19 bases between the two germline ends. Germline CDR1 is GTSNPN and CDR2 is SVGIG (reference sequence). The CDR3 protein is CAWSVKPRSPDYF. In nucleotides, the CDR3 is TGTGCCTGGAGTGTAAAGCCGCGGAGCCCAGACTACTTC.

This chain links TRBV28 with TRBJ2-3; 10 bases align to TRBD2. This CDR3 region has 15 residues. Germline V gives CDR1 MDHEN, CDR2 SYDVKM. V gave up 2 bases and J gave up 8 bases; unmatched junction bases: 7. The chain's CDR3 is CASSLPPSGRTTQYF. The CDR3, as DNA: TGTGCCAGCAGTTTACCCCCTAGCGGGAGAACTACGCAGTATTTT.

The chain uses TRBV7-8 and TRBJ2-7; 10 bases map to TRBD1. V lost 5 bases to trimming and J lost 7 bases; unmatched junction nucleotides: 11. From germline, CDR1 is SGHVS and CDR2 FQNEAQ. The CDR3 totals 15 residues. The CDR3 region is CASSPLRDRGREQYF. CDR3 DNA: TGTGCCAGCAGCCCATTAAGGGACAGGGGTCGAGAGCAGTACTTC.